This TCR beta chain came from a study of blood T cells in healthy people across ages. V was trimmed by 2 bases and J by 0 bases, leaving 8 bases between them. Germline CDR1 and CDR2: MDHEN and SYDVKM. The CDR3 has 15 amino acids. At least ten counts were recorded for this clonotype. Peripheral blood, roughly 9.3 milliliters per donor, was collected. It was with a sample-barcoded 5' primer and a J-beta primer mix that a second PCR of roughly 7 to 11 cycles was run. TCRdb processed the 5' RACE reads anew with MiXCR; each CDR3 protein has one entry. The sample yields roughly 650,000 distinct CDR3 sequences, about a third seen once.

Sequenced input: blood. The rearrangement joins TRBV28 to TRBJ2-1, with D possibly TRBD1 on 5 matching bases. The TCR sequence derives from a woman older than 75 in good health. This chain's CDR3 is CASSLQGASYNEQFF. CDR3 nucleotide sequence: TGTGCCAGCAGTTTACAGGGTGCCTCCTACAATGAGCAGTTCTTC.